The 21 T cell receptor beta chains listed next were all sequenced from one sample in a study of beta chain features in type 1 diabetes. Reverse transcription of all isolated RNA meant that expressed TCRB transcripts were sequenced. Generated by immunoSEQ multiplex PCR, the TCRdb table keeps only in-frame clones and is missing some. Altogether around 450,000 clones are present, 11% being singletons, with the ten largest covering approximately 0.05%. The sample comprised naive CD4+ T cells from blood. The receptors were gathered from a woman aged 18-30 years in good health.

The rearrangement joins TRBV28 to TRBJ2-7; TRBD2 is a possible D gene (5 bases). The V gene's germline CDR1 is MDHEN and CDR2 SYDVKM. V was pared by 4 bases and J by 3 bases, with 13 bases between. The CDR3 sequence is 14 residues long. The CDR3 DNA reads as TGTGCCAGCAGTTCCTCGGGAAGTAACTACGAGCAGTACGTC. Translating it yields CASSSSGSNYEQYV.

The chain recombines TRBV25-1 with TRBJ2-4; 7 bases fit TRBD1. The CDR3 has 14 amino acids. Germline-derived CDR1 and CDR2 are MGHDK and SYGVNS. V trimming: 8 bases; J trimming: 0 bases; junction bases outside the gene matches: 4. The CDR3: CASRDSQAKNIQYF. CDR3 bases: TGTGCCAGCCGGGACAGTCAAGCCAAAAACATTCAGTACTTC.

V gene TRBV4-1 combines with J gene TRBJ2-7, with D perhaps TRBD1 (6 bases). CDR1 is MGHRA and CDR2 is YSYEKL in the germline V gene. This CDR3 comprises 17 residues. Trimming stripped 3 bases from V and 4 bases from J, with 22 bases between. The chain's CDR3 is CASSHQGETRDKYEQYV. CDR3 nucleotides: TGCGCCAGCAGCCACCAAGGTGAGACCCGGGACAAATACGAGCAGTACGTC.

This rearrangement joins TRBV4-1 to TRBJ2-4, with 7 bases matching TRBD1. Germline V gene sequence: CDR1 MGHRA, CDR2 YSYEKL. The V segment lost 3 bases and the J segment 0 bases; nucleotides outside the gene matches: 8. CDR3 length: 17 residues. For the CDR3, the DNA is TGCGCCAGCAGCCACCTTGGACAGGCCTCAGCCAAAAACATTCAGTACTTC. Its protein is CASSHLGQASAKNIQYF.

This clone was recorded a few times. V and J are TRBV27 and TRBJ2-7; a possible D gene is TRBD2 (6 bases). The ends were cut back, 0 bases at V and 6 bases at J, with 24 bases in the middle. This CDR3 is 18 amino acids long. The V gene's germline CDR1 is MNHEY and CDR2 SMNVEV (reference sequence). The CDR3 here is CASSLSASDRHIAREQYV. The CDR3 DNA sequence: TGTGCCAGCAGTTTATCGGCTAGCGACAGACATATTGCTCGCGAGCAGTACGTC.

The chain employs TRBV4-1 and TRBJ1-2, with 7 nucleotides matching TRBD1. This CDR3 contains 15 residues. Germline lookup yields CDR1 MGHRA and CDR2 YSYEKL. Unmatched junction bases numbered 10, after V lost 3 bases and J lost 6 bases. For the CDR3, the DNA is TGCGCCAGCAGCCAGGCATCGCGACAGGGCGATGGCTACACCTTC. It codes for CASSQASRQGDGYTF.

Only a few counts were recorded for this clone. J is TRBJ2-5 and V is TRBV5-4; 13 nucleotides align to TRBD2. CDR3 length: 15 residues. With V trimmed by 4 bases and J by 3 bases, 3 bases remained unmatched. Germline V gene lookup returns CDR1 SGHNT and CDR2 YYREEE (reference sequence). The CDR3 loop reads CASSPLAGGEETQYF. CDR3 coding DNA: TGTGCCAGCAGCCCACTAGCGGGAGGGGAAGAGACCCAGTACTTC.

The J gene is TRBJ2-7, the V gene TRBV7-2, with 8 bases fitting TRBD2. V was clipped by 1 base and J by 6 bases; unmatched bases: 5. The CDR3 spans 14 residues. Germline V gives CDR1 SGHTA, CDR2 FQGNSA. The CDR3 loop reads CASSLESGGLEQYF. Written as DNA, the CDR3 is TGTGCCAGCAGCTTAGAATCGGGAGGGCTCGAGCAGTACTTC. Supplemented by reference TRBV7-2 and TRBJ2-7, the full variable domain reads GAGVSQSPSNKVTEKGKDVELRCDPISGHTALYWYRQSLGQGLEFLIYFQGNSAPDKSGLPSDRFSAERTGGSVSTLTIQRTQQEDSAVYLCASSLESGGLEQYFGPGTRLTVT.

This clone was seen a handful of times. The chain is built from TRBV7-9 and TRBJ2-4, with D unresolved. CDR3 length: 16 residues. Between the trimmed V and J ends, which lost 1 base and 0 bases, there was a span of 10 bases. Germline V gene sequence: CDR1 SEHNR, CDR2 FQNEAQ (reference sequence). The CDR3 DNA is TGTGCCAGCAGCTTAGGAGAAGGTCTAGCCAAAAACATTCAGTACTTC. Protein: CASSLGEGLAKNIQYF.

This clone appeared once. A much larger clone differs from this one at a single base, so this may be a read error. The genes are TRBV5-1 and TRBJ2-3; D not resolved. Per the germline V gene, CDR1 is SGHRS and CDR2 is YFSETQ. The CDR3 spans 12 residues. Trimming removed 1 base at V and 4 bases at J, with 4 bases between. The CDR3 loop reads CASSLLADTQYF. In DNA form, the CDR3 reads TGCGCCAGCAGCTTGCTGGCAGATACGCAGTATTTT.

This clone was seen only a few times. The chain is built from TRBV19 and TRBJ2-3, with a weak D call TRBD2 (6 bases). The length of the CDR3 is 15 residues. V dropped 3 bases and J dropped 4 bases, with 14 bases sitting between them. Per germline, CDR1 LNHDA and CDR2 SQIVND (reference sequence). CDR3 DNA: TGTGCCAGTAGTATTATTCGCGGGGCAGCAGATACGCAGTATTTT. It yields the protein CASSIIRGAADTQYF.

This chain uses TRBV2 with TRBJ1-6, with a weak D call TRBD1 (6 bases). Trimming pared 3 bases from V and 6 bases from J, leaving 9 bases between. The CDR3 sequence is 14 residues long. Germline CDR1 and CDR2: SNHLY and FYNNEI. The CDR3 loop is CASSEWTVNSPLHF. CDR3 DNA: TGTGCCAGCAGTGAGTGGACAGTTAATTCACCCCTCCACTTT.

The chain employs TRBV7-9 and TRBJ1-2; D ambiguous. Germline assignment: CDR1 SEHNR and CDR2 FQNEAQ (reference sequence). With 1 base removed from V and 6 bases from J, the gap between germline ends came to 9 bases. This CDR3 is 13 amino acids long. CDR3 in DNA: TGTGCCAGCAGCTTAGGCCCGGTTAATGGCTACACCTTC. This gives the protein CASSLGPVNGYTF.

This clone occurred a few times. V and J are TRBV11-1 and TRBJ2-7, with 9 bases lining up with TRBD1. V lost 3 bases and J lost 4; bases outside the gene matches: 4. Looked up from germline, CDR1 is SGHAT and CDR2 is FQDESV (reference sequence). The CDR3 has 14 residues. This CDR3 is CASSLGTGWYEQYV. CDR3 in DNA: TGTGCCAGCAGCTTGGGGACAGGGTGGTACGAGCAGTACGTC.

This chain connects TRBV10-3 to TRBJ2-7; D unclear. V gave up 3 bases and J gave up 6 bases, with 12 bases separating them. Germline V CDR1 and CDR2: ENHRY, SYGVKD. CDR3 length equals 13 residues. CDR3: CAISDRPDSEQYV. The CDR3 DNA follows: TGTGCCATCAGTGACAGGCCAGACTCCGAGCAGTACGTC.

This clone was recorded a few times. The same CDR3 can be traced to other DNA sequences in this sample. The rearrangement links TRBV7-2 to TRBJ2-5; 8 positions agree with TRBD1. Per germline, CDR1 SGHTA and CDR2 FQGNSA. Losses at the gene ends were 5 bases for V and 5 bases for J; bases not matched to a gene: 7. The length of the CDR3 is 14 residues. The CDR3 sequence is CASSLGTGWETQYF. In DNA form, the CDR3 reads TGTGCCAGCAGCCTCGGGACAGGCTGGGAGACCCAGTACTTC.

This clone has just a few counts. Here the CDR3 reads CASSLVYWNQETQYF. CDR3 bases: TGTGCCAGCAGCTTAGTCTATTGGAACCAAGAGACCCAGTACTTC. The rearrangement links TRBV7-2 to TRBJ2-5; D unresolved. Germline loops: CDR1 SGHTA, CDR2 FQGNSA. The CDR3 has 15 amino acids. V was cut by 1 base and J by 0 bases, with 9 bases left in between.

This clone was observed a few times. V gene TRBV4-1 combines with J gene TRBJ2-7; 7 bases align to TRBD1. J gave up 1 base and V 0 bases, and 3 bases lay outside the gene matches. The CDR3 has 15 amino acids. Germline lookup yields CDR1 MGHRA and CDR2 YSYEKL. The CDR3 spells CASSQDPGQSYEQYV. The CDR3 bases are TGCGCCAGCAGCCAAGATCCGGGACAGTCCTACGAGCAGTACGTC.

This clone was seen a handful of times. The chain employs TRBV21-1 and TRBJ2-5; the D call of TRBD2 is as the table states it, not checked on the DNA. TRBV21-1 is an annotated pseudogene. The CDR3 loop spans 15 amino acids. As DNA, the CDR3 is TGTGCCAGCAGCATGACTAGCGGGAGGGCCGGGACCCAGTACTTC. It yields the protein CASSMTSGRAGTQYF.

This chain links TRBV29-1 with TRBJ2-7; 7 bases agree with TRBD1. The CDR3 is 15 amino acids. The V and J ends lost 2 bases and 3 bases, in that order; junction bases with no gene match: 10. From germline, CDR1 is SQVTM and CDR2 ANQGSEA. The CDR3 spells CSVELGQFPFYEQYF. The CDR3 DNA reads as TGCAGCGTTGAATTGGGACAGTTCCCTTTCTACGAGCAGTACTTC.

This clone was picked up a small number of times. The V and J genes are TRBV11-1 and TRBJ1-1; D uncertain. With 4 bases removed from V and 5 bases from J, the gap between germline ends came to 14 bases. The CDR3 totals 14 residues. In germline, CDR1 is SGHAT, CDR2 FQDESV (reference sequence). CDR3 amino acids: CASSYGGIRTEAFF. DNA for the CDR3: TGTGCCAGCAGCTACGGAGGGATTCGGACTGAAGCTTTCTTT.